Included here is one T cell receptor (beta chain) sequence, with context. What this receptor recognizes is not known. No quality values exist for individual bases; no much larger clone is one base distant. This sample stems from a study of T cells in Graves' hyperthyroidism and ophthalmopathy (dated by TCRdb to the late 2010s). General notes on the study: Peripheral blood was collected at initial diagnosis, before any treatment. A discovery cohort of around 100 patients, 43 with Graves' ophthalmopathy and 55 to 60 with stable Graves' hyperthyroidism, was used to find distinguishing TCR V-J signatures. Prospective prediction of ophthalmopathy was tested in an independent validation cohort of fewer than 20 hyperthyroidism patients and 17 patients who later progressed to ophthalmopathy. The roughly 99 discovery patients were divided at random into training and test sets in a 7:3 ratio. In addition, the study compared T-cell repertoires in thyroid tissue and in blood from over 5 Graves' hyperthyroidism patients. After blood sampling, hyperthyroidism patients were treated with methimazole at a starting dose of 30 mg daily, and ophthalmopathy patients were treated with high-dose intravenous methylprednisolone. The paper reports TCR Vbeta CDR3 sequencing of over 130 peripheral blood samples: under 45 ophthalmopathy, about 75 hyperthyroidism and around 17 progressor patients. Study-wide findings and limitations: No statistical method was used to fix the sample size in advance, and group allocation was not hidden from the investigators. In validation, the model predicted progression to ophthalmopathy a median of around six months before onset, with roughly 71% sensitivity and around 76% specificity. A 13 V-J signature model separated ophthalmopathy from stable hyperthyroidism, with around 91% sensitivity and roughly 81% specificity in cross-validation and 80%/75% in testing. Blood samples also contained most of the expanded thyroid clonotypes (frequency above 0.001), which suggests that blood repertoires may reflect thyroid immune responses.

Stable Graves' hyperthyroidism was defined as no progression to ophthalmopathy during 18 months of follow-up. The hyperthyroidism patients were between 18 and 65 years old and newly diagnosed, with a disease duration of less than 2 months. Exclusion was applied to patients with uncontrolled infections, other autoimmune diseases, pregnancy or lactation. Diagnoses were established on the basis of clinical symptoms, serum thyroxine and TRAb, thyroid ultrasound, and orbital computed tomography. PBMCs were isolated from about 10 ml of fresh peripheral blood by Ficoll-Paque density gradient centrifugation. Total RNA was extracted using Trizol reagent, and RNA quality was assessed on an Agilent 2100 Bioanalyzer. The TCR beta CDR3 regions were amplified from RNA transcripts. The first round of RT-PCR for the TCR CDR3 was performed with the HTBI primer set and the Qiagen OneStep RT-PCR kit. A second multiplex PCR round built the libraries, followed by size selection and purification. The libraries were sequenced on an Illumina HiSeq2000 using paired-end 100 bp reads. On the study's bioinformatics: Raw data were processed with SOAPnuke, discarding reads with adapters, uncalled bases, mean Phred below 15, or no exact constant-primer or identifier match. COPE v1.2.5 was used to merge high-quality paired reads, and clonotypes were defined as unique nucleotide sequences. Clonotypes were aligned to IMGT TRBV, TRBD and TRBJ reference segments using MiTCR v1.1. The analysis included only V-J combinations with a frequency above 0.0001, which together covered 99% to 99.2% of the repertoires. The TCS score was defined as F50 (clonal expansion) divided by E x V (chaos), with BLOSUM62-based TCRdist calculated between CDR3 peptides within each V-J. Welch's t-statistics and random forest reduced 500 to 550 V-J features to fewer than 15, which were used in a naive Bayes classifier (R e1071). The similarity between thyroid and blood repertoires was quantified using the Morisita-Horn index. Through fastp at Q25 and MiXCR, TCRdb rebuilt clones from the public reads, retaining in-frame beta chains. When rows share a CDR3 protein, they turn into one entry using the most common DNA and genes. TCRdb, not the original authors, processed these V and J calls. Counted in this sample were hundreds of thousands of distinct CDR3 sequences; more than 30% of them appeared once. The ten biggest clones cover approximately 8.7% of the sample.

The CDR3 goes from the cysteine to the phenylalanine over 13 residues. The CDR3 DNA has 39 bases and is translated from base 1. V is cut by 5 bases and J by 8 bases, and the space between the germline ends is 15 bases. This clonotype was obtained from a man aged 18-30 years with Graves' hyperthyroidism. The sequencing input was blood. The sequence joins TRBV12-3 or TRBV12-4 to TRBJ1-2, with no confidently assigned D gene. CDR3 region: CASSGVRIGGYTF. The nucleotide sequence is TGTGCCAGCAGTGGGGTTCGGATCGGCGGCTACACCTTC.